The 3 T cell receptor beta chains below were found in one sample sequenced in a study of coeliac disease. Some clones are missing from TCRdb's copy, which holds only in-frame ones; the method was immunoSEQ multiplex PCR. Among over 9,000 clones listed, over 60% were seen once. Sample: lamina propria lymphocytes from the gut. These receptors were collected from a woman aged 55-70 years with celiac disease.

The rearrangement links TRBV5-6 to TRBJ1-3, with a possible D match to TRBD1 (6 bases). Germline CDR1 and CDR2: SGHDT and YYEEEE. Deletions cut 4 bases from V and 5 bases from J, with 13 bases between. CDR3 length: 14 amino acids. CDR3 nucleotide sequence: TGTGCCAGCAGCCCCCGGGGGGGCCGAAACACCATATATTTT. This codes for CASSPRGGRNTIYF.

The chain uses TRBV5-1 and TRBJ2-5; 9 bases are a match to TRBD1. J lost 5 bases, V lost 4 bases, and 6 bases had no gene match. CDR3 length: 14 amino acids. CDR1 SGHRS and CDR2 YFSETQ come from the germline V gene. This CDR3 reads CASSHGQGRETQYF. In DNA form, the CDR3 reads TGCGCCAGCAGCCACGGACAGGGGAGGGAGACCCAGTACTTC.

The genes are TRBV7-3 and TRBJ2-5; perhaps TRBD2 as D (6 bases). CDR1 SGHTA and CDR2 FQGTGA come from the germline V gene. The CDR3 has 14 amino acids. The V and J ends lost 5 bases and 1 base respectively, with 11 bases between them. The CDR3: CASSPAGGQETQYF. The CDR3 region has the DNA TGTGCCAGCAGCCCCGCCGGGGGCCAAGAGACCCAGTACTTC.